This T cell receptor (beta chain) came from a study of CD8 T cells in ankylosing spondylitis. The study, taken as a whole, reports: Characteristic of ankylosing spondylitis blood, it appeared, was a TCR beta motif comprising eight highly homologous variants.

Per the germline V gene, CDR1 is SGHRS and CDR2 is YFSETQ. J was trimmed by 3 bases and V by 5 bases; bases with no gene match: 7. The CDR3 sequence is 15 residues long. Quantitative 5'-RACE with molecular barcodes produced the TCR beta libraries. TCRdb redid the calling of the 5' RACE reads with MiXCR, one entry per CDR3 protein. The table has around 770,000 distinct CDR3 sequences, about 11% seen once; the top ten hold 0.45% to 0.6%. About this clonotype: Its specificity is not known.

The chain is built from TRBV5-1 and TRBJ2-5, with 10 bases lining up with TRBD1. The clonotype was recovered from a male donor with ankylosing spondylitis. The source material was blood, either unsorted or a sorted T cell fraction (not recorded which). The CDR3 spells CASRKAGTGEETQYF. CDR3 bases: TGCGCCAGCAGGAAGGCGGGGACAGGGGAAGAGACCCAGTACTTC.